Described below is a single T cell receptor beta chain sequence and its context. Source study methods: Researchers report that nucleated cell counts were estimated from reference gene primer amplification. Sequencing used immunoSEQ multiplex PCR; TCRdb keeps in-frame clones, though not all of them. D and trimming come from the DNA, and the V and J calls and clone size come from that table. In the table there are around 230,000 clones, 81% of which are singletons. The data derive from a study of blood T cell repertoires in COVID-19. Background on the study: Collection of acute and convalescent COVID-19 samples took place in the United States, Italy and Spain. The analysed material was cDNA or gDNA that came from T cells, B-cell-depleted T cells, or PBMCs.

Germline lookup yields CDR1 SGHRS and CDR2 YFSETQ. Trimming pared 1 base from V and 8 bases from J, leaving 6 bases between. CDR3 size: 12 residues. The sample comprised peripheral blood. The V and J genes are TRBV5-1 and TRBJ1-4, with D possibly matching TRBD1 (5 bases). This TCR was recovered from a woman of 80 years or more with acute or convalescent COVID-19. This CDR3 is CASSLPGEKLFF. CDR3 bases: TGCGCCAGCAGCTTGCCAGGGGAAAAACTGTTTTTT.